These 14 T cell receptor beta chains share one sample of origin, sequenced in a study of blood T cell repertoires in COVID-19. Profiled with immunoSEQ multiplex PCR; TCRdb holds only in-frame clones, not every one. The repertoire holds some 430,000 clones, with 90% as singletons. Sample: PBMCs or T cells enriched from blood (not recorded which). The source of these receptors is a man aged 18 to 30 who had recovered from COVID-19.

The chain recombines TRBV27 with TRBJ1-5; possibly TRBD1 for D (6 bases). Germline-derived CDR1 and CDR2 are MNHEY and SMNVEV (reference sequence). The CDR3 covers 14 residues. With 6 bases removed from V and 3 bases from J, the gap between germline ends came to 12 bases. CDR3 protein: CASRQGSANQPQHF. CDR3 nucleotide sequence: TGTGCCAGCAGACAGGGATCCGCCAATCAGCCCCAGCATTTT.

The chain uses TRBV2 and TRBJ1-6; D is uncertain. This CDR3 region has 16 residues. The V gene's germline CDR1 is SNHLY and CDR2 FYNNEI. V shed 4 bases and J shed 4 bases, with 14 bases lying between them. The CDR3 loop reads CASSAQPGEYNSPLHF. The CDR3 DNA sequence: TGTGCCAGCAGTGCCCAACCGGGAGAATATAATTCACCCCTCCACTTT.

This sequence joins TRBV19 and TRBJ2-2; TRBD1 aligns across 9 bases. The ends lost 3 bases at V and 6 bases at J; junction bases unmatched: 11. Germline-derived CDR1 and CDR2 are LNHDA and SQIVND (reference sequence). This CDR3 spans 17 amino acids. CDR3 in amino acids: CASSIRKGTGRAGELFF. The CDR3 coding sequence is TGTGCCAGTAGTATTAGAAAGGGGACAGGGAGAGCCGGGGAGCTGTTTTTT.

The chain combines TRBV29-1 with TRBJ1-2, with D perhaps matching TRBD1 (6 bases). The CDR3 consists of 13 residues. Germline V gene data show CDR1 as SQVTM and CDR2 as ANQGSEA. V lost 8 bases, J lost 5 bases, and 18 bases lay in between. CDR3 coding DNA: TGCAGCACCGCCAACGACAGGTTGTATGGCTACACCTTC. Its protein product is CSTANDRLYGYTF.

This chain uses TRBV19 with TRBJ1-6, with 9 nucleotides matching TRBD1. This CDR3 has 15 amino acids. Germline trimming cut 7 bases from V and 9 bases from J; bases unmatched to any gene: 10. Germline loops: CDR1 LNHDA, CDR2 SQIVND (reference sequence). CDR3: CASTLGDRVFSPLHF. CDR3 in DNA: TGTGCCAGTACCCTCGGGGACAGGGTTTTTTCACCCCTCCACTTT.

This clone was recorded at least ten times. The chain employs TRBV6-4 and TRBJ2-1; 7 bases are shared with TRBD1. Losses at the gene ends were 5 bases for V and 5 bases for J; bases not matched to a gene: 9. The length of the CDR3 is 15 residues. Germline V gives CDR1 MRHNA, CDR2 SNTAGT. The CDR3: CASSQQGQGHNEQFF. The CDR3 bases are TGTGCCAGCAGTCAACAGGGGCAAGGCCACAATGAGCAGTTCTTC.

The chain couples TRBV28 to TRBJ2-3; no clear D. V dropped 3 bases and J dropped 7 bases, with 8 bases sitting between them. The CDR3 contains 12 residues. The V gene's germline CDR1 is MDHEN and CDR2 SYDVKM. This CDR3 reads CASSLSLYTQYF. The CDR3 DNA follows: TGTGCCAGCAGTTTGTCCTTGTATACGCAGTATTTT.

This clone was detected a few times. The gene calls are TRBV5-1 and TRBJ1-1; TRBD1 matches 12 bases. After removal of 7 bases from V and 1 base from J, the junction contained 2 bases not matched to a gene. Germline CDR1 reads SGHRS; CDR2 reads YFSETQ. The CDR3 spans 14 residues. This CDR3 reads CASGGQGANTEAFF. The CDR3 DNA reads TGCGCCAGCGGGGGACAGGGGGCGAACACTGAAGCTTTCTTT. The entire variable domain, with the rest obtained from reference TRBV5-1 and TRBJ1-1, is as follows: KAGVTQTPRYLIKTRGQQVTLSCSPISGHRSVSWYQQTPGQGLQFLFEYFSETQRNKGNFPGRFSGRQFSNSRSEMNVSTLELGDSALYLCASGGQGANTEAFFGQGTRLTVV.

The gene calls are TRBV28 and TRBJ1-5; D is unclear. Germline lookup yields CDR1 MDHEN and CDR2 SYDVKM. The CDR3 consists of 18 residues. V was pared by 8 bases and J by 9 bases, with 32 bases between. In nucleotides, the CDR3 is TGTGCCAGCCGTATATCCTTCCTAGGCACAAGGTTGGATCGGCCCCAGCATTTT. This sequence encodes CASRISFLGTRLDRPQHF.

This chain connects TRBV5-8 to TRBJ2-7, with TRBD2 matching over 10 bases. The CDR3 is 15 amino acids. The germline V gene encodes CDR1 SGHTS and CDR2 YDEGEE. Trimming at V came to 5 bases and at J to 5 bases, leaving 10 bases not matched to a gene. The CDR3 reads CASSQRSGGFNEQYF. In DNA form, the CDR3 reads TGTGCCAGCAGTCAACGTAGCGGGGGGTTCAACGAGCAGTACTTC.

The chain combines TRBV10-2 with TRBJ2-1, with D possibly matching TRBD2 (7 bases). The length of the CDR3 is 19 residues. Trimming left V 2 bases short and J 3 bases short, with 23 bases between. Germline assignment: CDR1 WSHSY and CDR2 SAAADI. CDR3 amino acids: CASSETSGVWGGSYNEQFF. The CDR3 DNA reads TGCGCCAGCAGTGAGACGTCAGGGGTCTGGGGGGGGAGCTACAATGAGCAGTTCTTC.

CDR3 in amino acids: CASSREAGRHEQYF. The CDR3, as DNA: TGTGCCAGCAGCCGAGAGGCGGGACGGCACGAGCAGTACTTC. The J gene is TRBJ2-7, the V gene TRBV7-8, with a weak D call TRBD2 (6 bases). Trimming took off 5 bases at V and 5 bases at J, with 16 bases between the two ends. The CDR3 is 14 amino acids. From germline, CDR1 is SGHVS and CDR2 FQNEAQ.

The CDR3 sequence: CASGPDRRDGYTF. The DNA for the CDR3 is TGTGCTAGTGGCCCGGACAGAAGAGATGGCTACACCTTC. The chain uses TRBV12-5 and TRBJ1-2, with a weak D call TRBD1 (6 bases). This CDR3 is built from 13 residues. Germline V gives CDR1 LGHNT, CDR2 FRNRAP. Trimming removed 6 bases at V and 6 bases at J, with 14 bases between.

J is TRBJ1-2 and V is TRBV5-1, with 10 bases lining up with TRBD1. Germline V gives CDR1 SGHRS, CDR2 YFSETQ. Trimming cost V 4 bases and J 7 bases; bases outside gene matches: 7. The CDR3 is 14 amino acids. CDR3 loop: CASSLDRGQGGYTF. CDR3 DNA sequence: TGCGCCAGCAGCCTCGACAGGGGGCAGGGTGGCTACACCTTC.